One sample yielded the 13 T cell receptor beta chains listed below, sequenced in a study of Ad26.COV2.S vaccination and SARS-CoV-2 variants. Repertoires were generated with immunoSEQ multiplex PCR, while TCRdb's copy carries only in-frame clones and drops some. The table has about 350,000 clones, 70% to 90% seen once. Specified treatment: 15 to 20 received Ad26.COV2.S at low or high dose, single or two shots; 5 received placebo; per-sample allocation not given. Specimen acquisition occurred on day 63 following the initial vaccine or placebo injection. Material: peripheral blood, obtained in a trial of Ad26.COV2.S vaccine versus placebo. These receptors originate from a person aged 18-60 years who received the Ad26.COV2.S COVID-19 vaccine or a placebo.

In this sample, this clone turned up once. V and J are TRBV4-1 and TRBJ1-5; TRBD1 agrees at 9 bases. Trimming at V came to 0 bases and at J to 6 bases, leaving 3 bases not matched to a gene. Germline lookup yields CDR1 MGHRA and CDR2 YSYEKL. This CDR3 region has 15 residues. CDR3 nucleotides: TGCGCCAGCAGCCAAGACACAGGGGGCGGTCAGCCCCAGCATTTT. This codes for CASSQDTGGGQPQHF.

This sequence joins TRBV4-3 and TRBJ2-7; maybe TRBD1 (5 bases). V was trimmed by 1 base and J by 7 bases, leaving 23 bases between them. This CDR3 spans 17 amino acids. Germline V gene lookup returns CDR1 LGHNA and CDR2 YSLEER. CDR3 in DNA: TGCGCCAGCAGCCAAGTGATTGGGGCAGGTGGGCGTAAGGAGCAGTACTTC. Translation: CASSQVIGAGGRKEQYF.

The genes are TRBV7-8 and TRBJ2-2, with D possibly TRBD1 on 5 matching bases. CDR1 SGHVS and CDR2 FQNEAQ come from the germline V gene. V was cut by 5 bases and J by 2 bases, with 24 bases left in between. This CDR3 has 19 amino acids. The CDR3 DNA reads TGTGCCAGCAGCCCACACACAGGCCCGATAACTTCTAACACCGGGGAGCTGTTTTTT. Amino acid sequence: CASSPHTGPITSNTGELFF.

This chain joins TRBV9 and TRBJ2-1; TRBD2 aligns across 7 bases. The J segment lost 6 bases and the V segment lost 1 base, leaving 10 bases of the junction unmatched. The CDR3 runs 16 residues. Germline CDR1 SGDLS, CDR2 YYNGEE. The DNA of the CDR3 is TGTGCCAGCAGCGTATTCGCGGGAGTGTTCCGCAATGAGCAGTTCTTC. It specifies CASSVFAGVFRNEQFF.

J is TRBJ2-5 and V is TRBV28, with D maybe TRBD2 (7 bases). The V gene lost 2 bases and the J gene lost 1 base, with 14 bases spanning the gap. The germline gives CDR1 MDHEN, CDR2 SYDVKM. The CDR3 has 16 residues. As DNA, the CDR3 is TGTGCCAGCAGTTTACATTCGGGGGGCCGCCAAGAGACCCAGTACTTC. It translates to CASSLHSGGRQETQYF.

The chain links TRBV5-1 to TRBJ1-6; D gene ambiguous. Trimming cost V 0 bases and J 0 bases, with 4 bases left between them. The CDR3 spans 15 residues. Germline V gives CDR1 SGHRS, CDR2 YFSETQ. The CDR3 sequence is CASSLEGSYNSPLHF. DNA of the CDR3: TGCGCCAGCAGCTTGGAGGGCTCCTATAATTCACCCCTCCACTTT.

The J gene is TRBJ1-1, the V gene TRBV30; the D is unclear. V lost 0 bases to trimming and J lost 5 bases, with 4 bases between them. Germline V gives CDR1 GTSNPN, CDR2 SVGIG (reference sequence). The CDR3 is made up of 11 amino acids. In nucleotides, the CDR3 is TGTGCCTGGAGTGTACTAACTGAAGCTTTCTTT. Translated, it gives CAWSVLTEAFF.

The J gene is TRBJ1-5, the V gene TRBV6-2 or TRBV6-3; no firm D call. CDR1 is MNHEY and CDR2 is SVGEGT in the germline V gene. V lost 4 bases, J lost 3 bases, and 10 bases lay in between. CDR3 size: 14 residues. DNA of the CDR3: TGTGCCAGCAGTTTGGCAGCCAACAATCAGCCCCAGCATTTT. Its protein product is CASSLAANNQPQHF.

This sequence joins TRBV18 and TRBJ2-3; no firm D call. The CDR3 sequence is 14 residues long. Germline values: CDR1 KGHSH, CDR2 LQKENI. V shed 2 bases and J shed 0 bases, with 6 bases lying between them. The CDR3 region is CASSPGDSTDTQYF. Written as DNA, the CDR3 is TGTGCCAGCTCACCAGGAGACAGCACAGATACGCAGTATTTT.

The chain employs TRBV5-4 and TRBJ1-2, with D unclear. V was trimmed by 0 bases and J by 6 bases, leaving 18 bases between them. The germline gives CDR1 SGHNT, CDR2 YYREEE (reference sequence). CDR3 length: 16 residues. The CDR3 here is CASSLGASTLSNGYTF. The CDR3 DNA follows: TGTGCCAGCAGCTTGGGGGCATCAACCCTCTCGAATGGCTACACCTTC.

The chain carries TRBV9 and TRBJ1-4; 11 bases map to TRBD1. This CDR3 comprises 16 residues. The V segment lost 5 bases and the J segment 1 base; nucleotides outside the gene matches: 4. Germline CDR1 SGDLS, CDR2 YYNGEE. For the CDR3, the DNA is TGTGCCAGCAGTGGGGACAGGGGGGGAACTAATGAAAAACTGTTTTTT. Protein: CASSGDRGGTNEKLFF. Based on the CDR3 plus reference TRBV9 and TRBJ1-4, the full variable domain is DSGVTQTPKHLITATGQRVTLRCSPRSGDLSVYWYQQSLDQGLQFLIQYYNGEERAKGNILERFSAQQFPDLHSELNLSSLELGDSALYFCASSGDRGGTNEKLFFGSGTQLSVL.

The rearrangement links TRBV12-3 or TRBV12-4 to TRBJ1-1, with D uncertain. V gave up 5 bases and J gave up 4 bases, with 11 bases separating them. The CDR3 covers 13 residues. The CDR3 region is CASSPGRVTEAFF. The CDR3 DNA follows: TGTGCCAGCAGTCCTGGGAGGGTCACTGAAGCTTTCTTT.

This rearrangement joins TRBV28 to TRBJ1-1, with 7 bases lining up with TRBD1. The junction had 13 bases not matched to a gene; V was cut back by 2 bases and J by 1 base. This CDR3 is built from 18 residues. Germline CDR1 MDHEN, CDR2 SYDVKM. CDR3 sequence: CASSLVSGGPTKNTEAFF. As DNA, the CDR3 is TGTGCCAGCAGTTTAGTCTCAGGGGGACCAACAAAGAACACTGAAGCTTTCTTT.